This paragraph covers one TCR beta chain sequence. Its antigen is unidentified. The CDR3 has 16 residues. Germline V gene lookup returns CDR1 SGHKS and CDR2 YYEKEE (reference sequence). Between the trimmed V and J ends, which lost 3 bases and 7 bases, there was a span of 17 bases. The data belong to a study of OX40 agonist ivuxolimab in advanced cancers. Overall study results and limits: At 0.1 to 3.0 mg/kg and by week 6, clonal expansion occurred in CD4+ and CD8+ blood T cells.

The repertoire was sequenced with immunoSEQ multiplex PCR; TCRdb's copy has only in-frame clones and lacks some. The sample records 43,000 or so clones, approximately 86% being singletons. The chain couples TRBV5-5 to TRBJ1-6; perhaps TRBD1 as D (5 bases). The specimen was CD4+ or CD8+ T cells sorted from blood, collected in a trial of the OX40 agonist ivuxolimab. The clonotype was recovered from an adult with an advanced solid tumor such as melanoma, head and neck, liver or kidney cancer. Here the CDR3 reads CASSYQGLRPNSPLHF. CDR3 nucleotide sequence: TGTGCCAGCAGCTATCAGGGTTTGCGACCGAATTCACCCCTCCACTTT.